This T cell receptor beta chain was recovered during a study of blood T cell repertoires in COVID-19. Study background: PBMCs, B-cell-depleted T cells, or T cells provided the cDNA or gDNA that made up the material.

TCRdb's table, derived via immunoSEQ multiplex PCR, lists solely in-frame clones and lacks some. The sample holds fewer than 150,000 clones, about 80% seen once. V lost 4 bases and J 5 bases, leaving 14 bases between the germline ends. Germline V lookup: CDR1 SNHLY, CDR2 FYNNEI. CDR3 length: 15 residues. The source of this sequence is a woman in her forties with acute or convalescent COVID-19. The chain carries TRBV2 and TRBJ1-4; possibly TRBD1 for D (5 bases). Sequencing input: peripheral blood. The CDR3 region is CASSGRGLGNEKLFF. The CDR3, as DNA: TGTGCCAGCAGTGGGAGGGGCCTAGGGAATGAAAAACTGTTTTTT. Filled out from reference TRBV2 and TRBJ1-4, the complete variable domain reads EPEVTQTPSHQVTQMGQEVILRCVPISNHLYFYWYRQILGQKVEFLVSFYNNEISEKSEIFDDQFSVERPDGSNFTLKIRSTKLEDSAMYFCASSGRGLGNEKLFFGSGTQLSVL.